Each of the 10 T cell receptor beta chains below was sequenced from the same sample in a study of blood T cell repertoires in COVID-19. Sequencing used immunoSEQ multiplex PCR; TCRdb keeps in-frame clones, though not all of them. The sample lists fewer than 85,000 clones, 65% to 80% occurring once. Sequenced sample: peripheral blood. Receptors were obtained from a woman older than 75 with active or convalescent COVID-19.

J is TRBJ1-1 and V is TRBV4-1; the D gene is possibly TRBD1 (6 bases). Between the trimmed V and J ends, which lost 6 bases and 4 bases, there was a span of 18 bases. Germline V gene data show CDR1 as MGHRA and CDR2 as YSYEKL. CDR3 length: 15 amino acids. CDR3 sequence: CASREQTGYGTEAFF. CDR3 sequence (DNA): TGCGCCAGCAGGGAACAAACAGGGTACGGCACTGAAGCTTTCTTT.

V is TRBV28 and J is TRBJ1-5, with D maybe TRBD1 (6 bases). Trimming removed 1 base at V and 7 bases at J, with 11 bases between. The CDR3 runs 14 residues. Germline V gene lookup returns CDR1 MDHEN and CDR2 SYDVKM. This CDR3 is CASSLSGVRQPQHF. The CDR3 DNA reads TGTGCCAGCAGTTTATCAGGGGTCCGGCAGCCCCAGCATTTT.

The chain combines TRBV5-4 with TRBJ2-5, with 10 bases identical to TRBD2. After removal of 4 bases from V and 5 bases from J, the junction contained 8 bases not matched to a gene. This CDR3 comprises 15 residues. CDR1 SGHNT and CDR2 YYREEE come from the germline V gene (reference sequence). The CDR3 spells CASSPQRGGLETQYF. The CDR3 bases are TGTGCCAGCAGCCCACAGCGGGGGGGGTTGGAGACCCAGTACTTC.

The CDR3 DNA is TGCGCCAGCAGCCAAGCGCAGAATGGCGGCCCGGGGTCACCCCTCCACTTT. Protein: CASSQAQNGGPGSPLHF. The genes are TRBV4-1 and TRBJ1-6; the D is unclear. The CDR3 sequence is 17 residues long. From germline, CDR1 is MGHRA and CDR2 YSYEKL. V lost 1 base to trimming and J lost 10 bases, with 20 bases between them.

In its sample, this clone was seen once. The rearrangement uses TRBV5-1 and TRBJ2-5; 8 nucleotides agree with TRBD2. From germline, CDR1 is SGHRS and CDR2 YFSETQ. The CDR3 runs to 14 residues. The junction had 3 bases not matched to a gene; V was cut back by 2 bases and J by 3 bases. Here the CDR3 DNA reads TGCGCCAGCAGCTTACTAGCGGTCGAAGAGACCCAGTACTTC. Translation gives CASSLLAVEETQYF.

The rearrangement uses TRBV3-1 (or the pseudogene TRBV3-2) and TRBJ2-7; D call uncertain. The germline V and J ends were trimmed by 3 bases and 4 bases, with 19 bases remaining between them. This CDR3 is 16 amino acids long. Germline CDR1 is LGHDT and CDR2 is YNNKEL (reference sequence). The CDR3 reads CASSQINAVLVYEQYF. The DNA of the CDR3 is TGTGCCAGCAGCCAGATAAATGCGGTTTTAGTGTACGAGCAGTACTTC.

J is TRBJ2-7 and V is TRBV6-5; weak D call: TRBD1 (6 bases). This CDR3 has 15 residues. The V and J ends lost 0 bases and 3 bases respectively, with 12 bases between them. Germline CDR1 is MNHEY and CDR2 is SVGAGI. CDR3 in DNA: TGTGCCAGCAGTTACTCAGGGGGTGATCTCTACGAGCAGTACTTC. Protein: CASSYSGGDLYEQYF.

A few counts support this clone. The V gene is TRBV9, the J gene TRBJ1-4; TRBD1 agrees at 9 bases. V was pared by 3 bases and J by 7 bases, with 7 bases of the junction left unmatched. This CDR3 comprises 15 residues. Per the germline V gene, CDR1 is SGDLS and CDR2 is YYNGEE. CDR3 sequence (DNA): TGTGCCAGCAGCGCCTTACAGGGGGCGTTTGAAAAACTGTTTTTT. Its translation: CASSALQGAFEKLFF.

This clone occurred once. This chain links TRBV3-1 (or the pseudogene TRBV3-2) with TRBJ1-5; the D is unclear. The CDR3 runs to 14 residues. Germline V gene lookup returns CDR1 LGHDT and CDR2 YNNKEL (reference sequence). Trimming took off 4 bases at V and 5 bases at J, with 12 bases between the two ends. CDR3 loop: CASSRGRTDQPQHF. In DNA, the CDR3 is TGTGCCAGCAGCCGCGGACGGACTGATCAGCCCCAGCATTTT.

CDR3 residues: CASSRDRGYQPQHF. In DNA form, the CDR3 reads TGTGCCAGCTCTCGGGACAGGGGTTATCAGCCCCAGCATTTT. The chain combines TRBV18 with TRBJ1-5, with 10 nucleotides matching TRBD1. Germline loops: CDR1 KGHSH, CDR2 LQKENI. The CDR3 is made up of 14 amino acids. V was clipped by 6 bases and J by 5 bases; unmatched bases: 4.